This T cell receptor (beta chain) was identified in a study of regulatory T cells. CDR3 length: 15 residues. Germline CDR1 and CDR2: SEHNR and FQNEAQ (reference sequence). The J segment lost 2 bases and the V segment lost 0 bases, leaving 3 bases of the junction unmatched. Notes on the study in general: Patient repertoires had restricted TRB V-J pairs and skewed V and J usage, most in Tregs.

Patients aged 2 to 39 years had fewer naive and more memory CD4+ and CD8+ T cells. Amplification used 52 TRBV primers and 13 TRBJ primers. TCRdb's copy holds only in-frame clones and misses some; the assay was immunoSEQ multiplex PCR. This sample has about 20,000 clones; under 95% occur once, and the top ten carry around 3.3%. Worth noting for this clone: As yet, its antigen is unknown.

Sequencing was performed on CD8+ T cells sorted from blood. The rearrangement uses TRBV7-9 and TRBJ2-5, with 7 bases aligning to TRBD1. This clonotype was obtained from a child aged 2-9 years with CD3G deficiency. The chain's CDR3 is CASSLALGQQETQYF. Written as DNA, the CDR3 is TGTGCCAGCAGCTTAGCACTGGGACAGCAAGAGACCCAGTACTTC. The whole variable domain, remainder taken from reference TRBV7-9 and TRBJ2-5, is DTGVSQNPRHKITKRGQNVTFRCDPISEHNRLYWYRQTLGQGPEFLTYFQNEAQLEKSRLLSDRFSAERPKGSFSTLEIQRTEQGDSAMYLCASSLALGQQETQYFGPGTRLLVL.